This TCR beta chain derives from a study of blood T cells in healthy people across ages (dated by TCRdb to about 2015). Regarding the research as a whole: Template switching captured roughly one uniquely barcoded TCR beta cDNA molecule per two T cells in model experiments. The study measured age-related changes in TCR beta repertoire diversity using deep sequencing normalized with unique cDNA molecular identifiers. The donors were split into four age groups: young (average 16 years), middle-aged (nearly 40), aged (more than 55) and long-lived (over 75). Donors of different ages were randomly distributed across sequencing lanes to avoid experimental bias. Using the same blood draw, the study looked at two additional independent replicas of 1 million unique cDNA reads for two donors, one aged 18 to 30 and the other aged 80 or older. The research as a whole found: Conclusive comparison of naive and antigen-experienced compartments was prevented by the profiling of bulk unsorted PBMCs. As age increased, observed TCR beta diversity per million T cells dropped in a roughly linear way, and a significant reduction was already evident by age about 40. A strong correlation was found between observed TCR beta diversity and the percentage of naive T cells measured by flow cytometry. Estimates of total diversity based on one million sequenced T cells were regarded as lower bounds and as underestimates. The long-lived group showed more naive CD4+ T cells, fewer expanded clones and increased TCR diversity than the aged group, suggesting age selection. Because the CMV infection status of the donors was unknown, age-related changes in expanded clonotypes may potentially have been confounded.

About this clonotype: Its antigen is not yet known. No much larger clone is present one base from it, and per-base qualities are unavailable.

Libraries were prepared through 5' RACE. Instrument on record: Illumina HiSeq 2500. A second about 7 to 11 cycle PCR used a sample-barcoded 5' primer and a J-beta primer mix. A unique molecular identifier was introduced onto each TCR beta cDNA molecule by a template-switch 5' adaptor carrying 12 random nucleotides. Each sample yielded at least 2.5 million CDR3-containing paired-end reads. First-strand cDNA was synthesized from all RNA with the Mint cDNA synthesis kit, primed by a TRBC-specific oligonucleotide. Following uracil-DNA glycosylase treatment, a first 18-cycle PCR with universal primers M1SS and BC2_uni_R was performed on all cDNA. Per the source publication's procedure: For normalization, 1 million high-quality reads were randomly selected from each sample, with every read carrying a distinct molecular identifier. Reads with shared molecular identifiers were discarded instead of being binned into consensus sequences. MiTCR, set to a Q25 quality threshold and the strictest error-elimination algorithm, was used for CDR3 identification, clonotype clustering and error correction. A nonparametric unseen species model with Euler transformation was used to estimate a lower bound on total TCR beta diversity. The public reads were quality trimmed at Q25 with fastp and then assembled into clones with MiXCR by TCRdb, keeping productive beta chains. Identical CDR3 protein sequences are pooled into one entry, listed with their most common genes and DNA. TCRdb, rather than the study authors, made the V and J calls. This sample has approximately 600,000 distinct CDR3 sequences in its table, and about 54% of those were observed once. The top ten constitute around 37% of the sample.

The donors were about 40 Caucasian individuals from Russia, aged roughly 6 to 100 years, who were systemically healthy. Ten milliliters of peripheral blood were drawn from each donor into EDTA-treated Vacutainer tubes. PBMCs were isolated by Ficoll-Paque density-gradient centrifugation, with at least 6.5 million obtained per sample. Trizol reagent was used to extract total RNA from the PBMCs, yielding at least 5 micrograms per sample. Naive CD45RAhigh/CD27high T cell percentages were measured by flow cytometry on a PBMC aliquot from every donor. This receptor was obtained from a man in his 60s in good health. Sequencing was done on a sample of blood.

The base sequence is TGTGCCAGCAGCCAAGGTGTCTCTGGGGCCAACGTCCTGACTTTC. This sequence encodes CASSQGVSGANVLTF. The rearranged segments are TRBV3-1 and TRBJ2-6, with no confident D gene call. The germline V gene (reference sequence) yields LGHDT for CDR1 and YNNKEL for CDR2. The CDR3 runs 15 residues from the cysteine to the phenylalanine. Just CDR3 DNA is preserved here, 45 bases in frame from base 1. Between the V and J ends, shortened by 1 base and 0 bases respectively, the junction contains 4 bases.